This record looks at one T cell receptor beta chain sequence and its context. Its matching antigen is unknown. The CDR3 has 15 residues. V shed 6 bases and J shed 10 bases, with 19 bases lying between them. Germline CDR1 and CDR2: MNHEY and SVGAGI. These data come from a study of EBV T-cell therapy then PD-1 blockade in nasopharyngeal carcinoma. The repertoire was sequenced with immunoSEQ multiplex PCR; TCRdb's copy has only in-frame clones and lacks some. The data contain 15,000 or so clones, over 80% of them singletons. As for treatment: AdE1-LMPpoly-expanded autologous EBV-specific T-cell therapy followed by anti-PD-1 nivolumab.

The chain joins TRBV6-5 to TRBJ1-6; D gene unclear. The material sequenced was CD8+ T cells from blood, taken at day 0 from a patient whose treatment included autologous EBV-specific T cells and nivolumab. This clonotype originated in a middle-aged man with nasopharyngeal carcinoma. This CDR3 is CASRQRESVGSPLHF. The CDR3 DNA sequence: TGTGCCAGCAGACAGAGGGAGTCGGTAGGGTCACCCCTCCACTTT.